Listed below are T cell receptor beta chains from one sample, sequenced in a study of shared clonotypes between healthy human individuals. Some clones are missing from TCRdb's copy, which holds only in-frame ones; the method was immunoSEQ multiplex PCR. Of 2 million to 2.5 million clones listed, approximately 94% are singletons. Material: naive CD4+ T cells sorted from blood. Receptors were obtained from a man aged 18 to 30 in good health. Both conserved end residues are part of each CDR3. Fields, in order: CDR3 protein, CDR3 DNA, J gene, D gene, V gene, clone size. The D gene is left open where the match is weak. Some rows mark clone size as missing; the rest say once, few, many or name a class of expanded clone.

CDR3: CAWSLDTEAFF
DNA: TGTGCCTGGAGCTTGGACACTGAAGCTTTCTTT
J: TRBJ1-1
D: -
V: TRBV30
size: -

CDR3: CASRLGPSDAGELFF
DNA: TGTGCCAGCAGGTTGGGGCCTAGCGACGCCGGGGAGCTGTTTTTT
J: TRBJ2-2
D: -
V: TRBV27
size: -

CDR3: CASSWDPSTDTQYF
DNA: TGTGCCAGCAGTTGGGACCCCTCCACAGATACGCAGTATTTT
J: TRBJ2-3
D: -
V: TRBV6-1
size: -

CDR3: CASSPEQGPSSGNTIYF
DNA: TGCGCCAGCAGCCCAGAACAGGGGCCAAGCTCTGGAAACACCATATATTTT
J: TRBJ1-3
D: TRBD1
V: TRBV5-1
size: -

CDR3: CASSLSGGEYEQYF
DNA: TGTGCCAGCAGCTTATCGGGGGGCGAATACGAGCAGTACTTC
J: TRBJ2-7
D: -
V: TRBV7-3
size: -

CDR3: CASSSIGTITEAFF
DNA: TGCGCCAGCAGCTCCATCGGGACAATCACTGAAGCTTTCTTT
J: TRBJ1-1
D: -
V: TRBV5-1
size: -

CDR3: CSVVILVGRAGELFF
DNA: TGCAGCGTTGTAATATTGGTAGGAAGAGCCGGGGAGCTGTTTTTT
J: TRBJ2-2
D: -
V: TRBV29-1
size: -

CDR3: CASSSWDRRQSGGYTF
DNA: TGTGCCAGCAGCTCGTGGGACAGGCGTCAATCGGGAGGCTACACCTTC
J: TRBJ1-2
D: TRBD1
V: TRBV9
size: -

CDR3: CASSIAGGTTLINQPQHF
DNA: TGTGCCAGTAGTATTGCTGGAGGGACGACCCTAATAAATCAGCCCCAGCATTTT
J: TRBJ1-5
D: -
V: TRBV19
size: once

CDR3: CASSLAPTGAGNTIYF
DNA: TGCGCCAGCAGCTTGGCCCCGACAGGGGCTGGAAACACCATATATTTT
J: TRBJ1-3
D: TRBD1
V: TRBV5-1
size: -

CDR3: CASRRTGDSNQPQHF
DNA: TGTGCCAGCAGGCGAACAGGGGATAGCAATCAGCCCCAGCATTTT
J: TRBJ1-5
D: TRBD1
V: TRBV6-1
size: -

CDR3: CASSGGQASGYTF
DNA: TGTGCCAGCAGTGGGGGACAGGCCTCCGGCTACACCTTC
J: TRBJ1-2
D: TRBD1
V: TRBV6-4
size: -

CDR3: CATSSGLEQYF
DNA: TGTGCCACATCATCTGGTCTCGAGCAGTACTTC
J: TRBJ2-7
D: -
V: TRBV25-1
size: -

CDR3: CASTLTGANTEAFF
DNA: TGCGCCAGCACCCTGACAGGGGCGAACACTGAAGCTTTCTTT
J: TRBJ1-1
D: TRBD1
V: TRBV5-1
size: -

CDR3: CASSLSGGRTISNTEAFF
DNA: TGCGCCAGCAGCTTGTCAGGGGGGCGAACGATCTCAAACACTGAAGCTTTCTTT
J: TRBJ1-1
D: TRBD1
V: TRBV5-1
size: once

CDR3: CAISEAAGSYGNTIYF
DNA: TGTGCCATCAGTGAGGCCGCAGGCTCCTATGGAAACACCATATATTTT
J: TRBJ1-3
D: -
V: TRBV10-3
size: -

CDR3: CAWRQGSGYTF
DNA: TGTGCCTGGAGGCAGGGATCTGGCTACACCTTC
J: TRBJ1-2
D: -
V: TRBV30
size: few

CDR3: CASSLHGTGQETQYF
DNA: TGCGCCAGCAGCTTGCACGGGACAGGGCAAGAGACCCAGTACTTC
J: TRBJ2-5
D: TRBD1
V: TRBV5-1
size: -